One and the same sample provided the 21 T cell receptor beta chains below, sequenced in a study of PD-L1 blockade in urothelial cancer (dated 2017 in TCRdb). The method was the immunoSEQ multiplex PCR assay. Drawn from immuneACCESS, this table holds only the in-frame rearrangements with V and J called that TCRdb kept. Clones are partly lost; checked studies trace under half to an unresolved V gene and leave the rest unexplained. Present in this sample are 55,000 to 80,000 clones, about 90% of which were seen just once. Under 15% of the sample goes to the ten largest clones. This sample's time point label indicates: pretreatment peripheral blood. This specimen was PBMCs, taken around atezolizumab (anti-PD-L1) treatment. The receptors stem from a man in his sixties with urothelial cancer.

The chain recombines TRBV10-3 with TRBJ2-7, with TRBD1 matching 9 bases. The CDR3 length is 16 residues. V was clipped by 5 bases and J by 5 bases; unmatched bases: 13. The germline V gene has CDR1 ENHRY and CDR2 SYGVKD. The CDR3, as DNA: TGTGCCATCAGTTGGGAATTGGACAGGGGTTCCCACGAGCAGTACTTC. It specifies CAISWELDRGSHEQYF.

V and J are TRBV4-2 and TRBJ2-5; D uncertain. Trimming stripped 0 bases from V and 5 bases from J, with 13 bases between. The germline gives CDR1 LGHNA, CDR2 YNFKEQ. There are 15 residues in the CDR3. CDR3 coding DNA: TGTGCCAGCAGCCAAGATGACTCCGACCTCGAGACCCAGTACTTC. It specifies CASSQDDSDLETQYF.

V and J are TRBV7-2 and TRBJ2-5; 8 nucleotides match TRBD2. The CDR3 spans 14 residues. CDR1 and CDR2 (germline): SGHTA, FQGNSA. V shed 4 bases and J 2 bases; nucleotides not matched to a gene: 3. The CDR3 region is CASSWQRGQETQYF. The DNA for the CDR3 is TGTGCCAGCAGCTGGCAGCGGGGGCAAGAGACCCAGTACTTC.

The V call is TRBV30, the J call TRBJ2-7; D call uncertain. The germline gives CDR1 GTSNPN, CDR2 SVGIG (reference sequence). There are 13 residues in the CDR3. Trimming cost V 0 bases and J 9 bases, with 15 bases left between them. The CDR3 sequence: CAWSVATGDRQYF. The DNA for the CDR3 is TGTGCCTGGAGTGTCGCCACCGGAGATCGGCAGTACTTC.

The chain couples TRBV7-2 to TRBJ2-7; 7 positions agree with TRBD1. Looked up from germline, CDR1 is SGHTA and CDR2 is FQGNSA. V gave up 2 bases and J gave up 6 bases; unmatched junction bases: 7. The length of the CDR3 is 14 residues. The CDR3 protein is CASSLQGDRVEQYF. For the CDR3, the DNA is TGTGCCAGCAGCTTACAAGGTGACAGGGTCGAGCAGTACTTC. The full variable domain, completed using reference TRBV7-2 and TRBJ2-7, is GAGVSQSPSNKVTEKGKDVELRCDPISGHTALYWYRQSLGQGLEFLIYFQGNSAPDKSGLPSDRFSAERTGGSVSTLTIQRTQQEDSAVYLCASSLQGDRVEQYFGPGTRLTVT.

The sample holds a few counts of this clone. An end of the junction differs from the germline gene, which may be a read error. V and J are TRBV7-9 and TRBJ2-7; weak D call: TRBD1 (6 bases). Per germline, CDR1 SEHNR and CDR2 FQNEAQ (reference sequence). This CDR3 contains 14 residues. The CDR3 region is CASNLQGRPYEQYF. DNA of the CDR3: TGTGCCAGCAACTTACAGGGAAGGCCCTACGAGCAGTACTTC.

This chain connects TRBV27 to TRBJ1-1, with D unresolved. The CDR3 consists of 15 residues. The V and J ends lost 3 bases and 1 base respectively, with 12 bases between them. The V gene's germline CDR1 is MNHEY and CDR2 SMNVEV (reference sequence). The CDR3: CASSLGRPGNTEAFF. CDR3 DNA sequence: TGTGCCAGCAGTTTGGGGAGACCCGGGAACACTGAAGCTTTCTTT.

V and J are TRBV5-1 and TRBJ1-1; no reliable D call. Germline V gene sequence: CDR1 SGHRS, CDR2 YFSETQ. The CDR3 totals 16 residues. V was cut by 0 bases and J by 1 base, with 13 bases left in between. Here the CDR3 DNA reads TGCGCCAGCAGCTTGGACATCTCGGGAGAGAACACTGAAGCTTTCTTT. Protein product: CASSLDISGENTEAFF.

This clone was seen a single time. The chain recombines TRBV19 with TRBJ1-2; tentative D call: TRBD1 (6 bases). V lost 9 bases, J lost 2 bases, and 10 bases lay in between. The CDR3 loop spans 12 amino acids. Germline CDR1 is LNHDA and CDR2 is SQIVND (reference sequence). The CDR3 sequence is CASLQGNYGYTF. The DNA of the CDR3 is TGTGCCAGCTTACAGGGAAACTATGGCTACACCTTC.

The rearrangement joins TRBV6-1 to TRBJ1-1; 8 nucleotides line up with TRBD1. V trimming: 6 bases; J trimming: 8 bases; junction bases outside the gene matches: 5. CDR1 and CDR2 (germline): MNHNS, SASEGT. The CDR3 totals 12 residues. CDR3 DNA sequence: TGTGCCAGCAGCAACAACAGGGGGGAAGCTTTCTTT. Amino acid sequence: CASSNNRGEAFF.

The chain combines TRBV27 with TRBJ1-6, with D tentatively TRBD1 (6 bases). CDR3 size: 13 residues. V lost 8 bases, J lost 3 bases, and 8 bases lay in between. Germline V gene lookup returns CDR1 MNHEY and CDR2 SMNVEV (reference sequence). As DNA, the CDR3 is TGTGCCAGCCGGACAGACTATAATTCACCCCTCCACTTT. It is translated as CASRTDYNSPLHF.

This clone was observed once. Here the CDR3 reads CASSIGSGGAFSEQYF. CDR3 nucleotides: TGTGCCAGTAGTATAGGCAGCGGGGGGGCCTTCTCCGAGCAGTACTTC. This chain joins TRBV19 and TRBJ2-7; TRBD2 agrees at 10 bases. Trimming at V came to 1 base and at J to 6 bases, leaving 9 bases not matched to a gene. Germline CDR1 and CDR2: LNHDA and SQIVND (reference sequence). The CDR3 is 16 residues long. Together with reference TRBV19 and TRBJ2-7, the CDR3 gives the full variable domain: DGGITQSPKYLFRKEGQNVTLSCEQNLNHDAMYWYRQDPGQGLRLIYYSQIVNDFQKGDIAEGYSVSREKKESFPLTVTSAQKNPTAFYLCASSIGSGGAFSEQYFGPGTRLTVT.

V and J are TRBV29-1 and TRBJ2-7, with D perhaps TRBD1 (7 bases). The V end lost 6 bases, the J end lost 3 bases, and 15 bases lay between the germline ends. The CDR3 sequence is 13 residues long. Germline loops: CDR1 SQVTM, CDR2 ANQGSEA. The CDR3 region has the DNA TGCAGCGTCGCCAGGGGGGTGGGCTACGAGCAGTACTTC. Its protein product is CSVARGVGYEQYF.

This clone is judged medium-sized. The J gene is TRBJ1-4, the V gene TRBV2; 8 bases align to TRBD1. Germline assignment: CDR1 SNHLY and CDR2 FYNNEI. Unmatched junction bases numbered 7, after V lost 8 bases and J lost 2 bases. CDR3 length: 15 amino acids. The CDR3 DNA reads as TGTGCCAGCGGGGGACAGGTTTCGACTAATGAAAAACTGTTTTTT. Translating gives CASGGQVSTNEKLFF.

The chain recombines TRBV7-2 with TRBJ2-7; the match to TRBD1 covers 7 bases. In germline, CDR1 is SGHTA, CDR2 FQGNSA. With V trimmed by 2 bases and J by 0 bases, 7 bases remained unmatched. CDR3 size: 16 residues. CDR3 nucleotide sequence: TGTGCCAGCAGCTTAACAGGGGCTTACAGCTCCTACGAGCAGTACTTC. Encoded protein: CASSLTGAYSSYEQYF.

V usage is TRBV7-9 and J usage is TRBJ2-1; TRBD2 matches at 11 bases. Germline CDR1 and CDR2: SEHNR and FQNEAQ (reference sequence). With V trimmed by 5 bases and J by 0 bases, 6 bases remained unmatched. The CDR3 spans 17 residues. The CDR3: CASSKTSGSSSYNEQFF. CDR3 DNA: TGTGCCAGCAGCAAAACTAGCGGGAGTAGCTCCTACAATGAGCAGTTCTTC.

This clone occurred once. This chain links TRBV14 with TRBJ1-3; D gene unclear. This CDR3 region has 17 residues. Trimming removed 0 bases from V and 0 bases from J, with 12 bases in between. Germline loops: CDR1 SGHDN, CDR2 FVKESK. CDR3: CASSQDRMGLSGNTIYF. In nucleotides, the CDR3 is TGTGCCAGCAGCCAAGATAGGATGGGCCTCTCTGGAAACACCATATATTTT.

This clone was seen a single time. The genes are TRBV5-1 and TRBJ1-6; TRBD1 agrees at 7 bases. The J segment lost 5 bases and the V segment lost 2 bases, leaving 7 bases of the junction unmatched. Germline lookup yields CDR1 SGHRS and CDR2 YFSETQ. The CDR3 sequence is 16 residues long. CDR3 nucleotides: TGCGCCAGCAGCTTAGGACAGGTCAGAGATAATTCACCCCTCCACTTT. Encoded protein: CASSLGQVRDNSPLHF.

The chain couples TRBV5-4 to TRBJ2-1; possibly TRBD1 for D (5 bases). The CDR3 extends over 11 amino acids. Germline assignment: CDR1 SGHNT and CDR2 YYREEE (reference sequence). The ends were cut back, 10 bases at V and 6 bases at J, with 11 bases in the middle. The CDR3 DNA reads as TGTGCCCGACAACAGGTCAATGAGCAGTTCTTC. Amino acid sequence: CARQQVNEQFF.

The chain joins TRBV9 to TRBJ1-1; D remains ambiguous. Looked up from germline, CDR1 is SGDLS and CDR2 is YYNGEE. The CDR3 consists of 14 residues. The V gene lost 0 bases and the J gene lost 1 base, with 7 bases spanning the gap. CDR3 nucleotide sequence: TGTGCCAGCAGCGTAGAACAGCAGAACACTGAAGCTTTCTTT. It encodes CASSVEQQNTEAFF.

The rearrangement links TRBV27 to TRBJ2-7; 8 bases map to TRBD2. CDR1 is MNHEY, CDR2 SMNVEV, per germline (reference sequence). Losses at the gene ends were 5 bases for V and 5 bases for J; bases not matched to a gene: 8. The CDR3 consists of 14 residues. CDR3: CASSPGLGVHEQYF. The DNA of the CDR3 is TGTGCCAGCAGTCCGGGACTAGGGGTCCACGAGCAGTACTTC.